The 16 T cell receptor beta chains presented below share a single source sample, sequenced in a study of blood T cell repertoires in COVID-19. Measured with immunoSEQ multiplex PCR; TCRdb has only the in-frame clones, and not every one. The sample records over 450,000 clones, approximately 89% being singletons. The sample was peripheral blood. These receptors came from a man younger than 35 with COVID-19, enrolled during active disease.

The chain links TRBV20-1 to TRBJ1-1, with D perhaps matching TRBD1 (6 bases). The ends were cut back, 3 bases at V and 5 bases at J, with 13 bases in the middle. CDR3 size: 13 residues. Germline loops: CDR1 DFQATT, CDR2 SNEGSKA (reference sequence). CDR3 bases: TGCAGTGCTAGTCCAGGGGTCCGGACTGAAGCTTTCTTT. The encoded protein is CSASPGVRTEAFF.

This chain connects TRBV30 to TRBJ2-3; 11 bases line up with TRBD1. This CDR3 has 15 residues. From germline, CDR1 is GTSNPN and CDR2 SVGIG (reference sequence). V was pared by 2 bases and J by 4 bases, with 5 bases of the junction left unmatched. In DNA form, the CDR3 reads TGTGCCTGGAGTTTGGGACAGGGGGTCGCAGATACGCAGTATTTT. Its translation: CAWSLGQGVADTQYF.

This sequence joins TRBV5-4 and TRBJ2-1; 9 bases line up with TRBD2. After removal of 1 base from V and 4 bases from J, the junction contained 6 bases not matched to a gene. This CDR3 is 16 amino acids long. CDR1 and CDR2 (germline): SGHNT, YYREEE (reference sequence). The CDR3 bases are TGTGCCAGCAGCTTGTATCCGGCGGGGGGGTACAATGAGCAGTTCTTC. Translating it yields CASSLYPAGGYNEQFF.

The CDR3 here is CASSVGRASTRMVETQYF. Written as DNA, the CDR3 is TGTGCCAGCAGCGTAGGAAGGGCTAGCACACGAATGGTAGAGACCCAGTACTTC. The rearrangement links TRBV9 to TRBJ2-5; tentatively, D is TRBD2 (5 bases). This CDR3 spans 18 amino acids. Germline V gives CDR1 SGDLS, CDR2 YYNGEE. V lost 0 bases to trimming and J lost 4 bases, with 22 bases between them.

This clone was recorded a few times. CDR3 DNA sequence: TGTGCCAGCACAAGGGGCTATGGCTACACCTTC. Protein sequence: CASTRGYGYTF. The chain couples TRBV6-5 to TRBJ1-2; maybe TRBD1 (5 bases). Trimming removed 7 bases from V and 4 bases from J, with 7 bases in between. CDR1 is MNHEY and CDR2 is SVGAGI in the germline V gene. The CDR3 has 11 residues.

The chain is built from TRBV3-1 (or the pseudogene TRBV3-2) and TRBJ2-1; 7 bases are a match to TRBD2. Per germline, CDR1 LGHDT and CDR2 YNNKEL (reference sequence). Trimming at V came to 4 bases and at J to 4 bases, leaving 7 bases not matched to a gene. The CDR3 runs 15 residues. The CDR3, as DNA: TGTGCCAGCAGCCCACGACTAGCAGCTTACAATGAGCAGTTCTTC. It codes for CASSPRLAAYNEQFF.

This chain links TRBV5-8 with TRBJ2-1, with 10 bases aligning to TRBD2. Germline CDR1 and CDR2: SGHTS and YDEGEE. Trimming took 4 bases from V and 6 from J; bases not matched to a gene: 13. The CDR3 extends over 17 amino acids. The CDR3 DNA follows: TGTGCCAGCAGCCCGACTAAGCGGGGGGGCTGGGTCAATGAGCAGTTCTTC. This gives the protein CASSPTKRGGWVNEQFF.

The rearrangement joins TRBV13 to TRBJ1-2; D is perhaps TRBD1 (6 bases). The germline V gene encodes CDR1 PRHDT and CDR2 FYEKMQ (reference sequence). V shed 4 bases and J shed 1 base, with 13 bases lying between them. The CDR3 spans 15 residues. The CDR3, as DNA: TGTGCCAGCAGCTCCAGGGGCAGGGATAACTATGGCTACACCTTC. It specifies CASSSRGRDNYGYTF.

The V call is TRBV6-5, the J call TRBJ2-7; D may be TRBD2 (7 bases). The CDR3 consists of 15 residues. V lost 6 bases and J 1 base, leaving 16 bases between the germline ends. The germline V gene has CDR1 MNHEY and CDR2 SVGAGI. This CDR3 reads CASRPGLGGSYEQYF. DNA for the CDR3: TGTGCCAGCAGACCCGGACTAGGGGGATCCTACGAGCAGTACTTC.

This chain uses TRBV30 with TRBJ2-5; 7 nucleotides line up with TRBD2. Germline values: CDR1 GTSNPN, CDR2 SVGIG (reference sequence). Trimming took 2 bases from V and 2 from J; bases not matched to a gene: 5. CDR3 length: 14 amino acids. This CDR3 is CAWSLAELQETQYF. The CDR3 DNA reads TGTGCCTGGAGTCTAGCGGAGTTACAAGAGACCCAGTACTTC.

The chain combines TRBV20-1 with TRBJ2-1; no clear D. The ends were cut back, 3 bases at V and 10 bases at J, with 19 bases in the middle. Germline V gives CDR1 DFQATT, CDR2 SNEGSKA (reference sequence). The CDR3 runs to 14 residues. CDR3 DNA: TGCAGTGCTAGTTTTCCCACCCACAGAAGCGAGCAGTTCTTC. Residues: CSASFPTHRSEQFF.

The chain is built from TRBV7-2 and TRBJ2-5, with TRBD2 matching 7 bases. J gave up 5 bases and V 1 base, and 7 bases lay outside the gene matches. The CDR3 has 15 residues. Germline V lookup: CDR1 SGHTA, CDR2 FQGNSA. Here the CDR3 DNA reads TGTGCCAGCAGCTTAGTGGCGGGAGAGTGGGAGACCCAGTACTTC. It yields the protein CASSLVAGEWETQYF.

J is TRBJ2-7 and V is TRBV28; TRBD2 is a possible D gene (6 bases). CDR3 length: 14 residues. The germline V gene encodes CDR1 MDHEN and CDR2 SYDVKM. V was trimmed by 6 bases and J by 2 bases, leaving 14 bases between them. CDR3 sequence reads: CASRVGGEAYEQYF. CDR3 sequence (DNA): TGTGCCAGCAGGGTTGGAGGGGAGGCCTACGAGCAGTACTTC.

This rearrangement joins TRBV30 to TRBJ1-2; no firm D call. V gave up 6 bases and J gave up 2 bases, with 10 bases separating them. The CDR3 is 12 residues long. CDR1 GTSNPN and CDR2 SVGIG come from the germline V gene (reference sequence). The CDR3: CACKAGNYGYTF. CDR3 DNA: TGTGCCTGCAAGGCCGGGAACTATGGCTACACCTTC.

V is TRBV19 and J is TRBJ1-3; D uncertain. The germline gives CDR1 LNHDA, CDR2 SQIVND (reference sequence). V was shortened by 3 bases and J by 1 base, with 13 bases between the two germline ends. The CDR3 spans 16 residues. The CDR3 protein is CASSIYARGSGNTIYF. The CDR3 nucleotides read TGTGCCAGTAGTATTTACGCCCGGGGATCTGGAAACACCATATATTTT.

The CDR3 is CASSVGLAEIAKNIQYF. CDR3 DNA sequence: TGCGCCAGCAGTGTGGGACTAGCGGAAATAGCCAAAAACATTCAGTACTTC. This sequence joins TRBV10-1 and TRBJ2-4; 11 bases align to TRBD2. The germline V gene has CDR1 WNHNN and CDR2 SYGVQD (reference sequence). J was trimmed by 0 bases and V by 4 bases; bases with no gene match: 5. The length of the CDR3 is 17 residues.